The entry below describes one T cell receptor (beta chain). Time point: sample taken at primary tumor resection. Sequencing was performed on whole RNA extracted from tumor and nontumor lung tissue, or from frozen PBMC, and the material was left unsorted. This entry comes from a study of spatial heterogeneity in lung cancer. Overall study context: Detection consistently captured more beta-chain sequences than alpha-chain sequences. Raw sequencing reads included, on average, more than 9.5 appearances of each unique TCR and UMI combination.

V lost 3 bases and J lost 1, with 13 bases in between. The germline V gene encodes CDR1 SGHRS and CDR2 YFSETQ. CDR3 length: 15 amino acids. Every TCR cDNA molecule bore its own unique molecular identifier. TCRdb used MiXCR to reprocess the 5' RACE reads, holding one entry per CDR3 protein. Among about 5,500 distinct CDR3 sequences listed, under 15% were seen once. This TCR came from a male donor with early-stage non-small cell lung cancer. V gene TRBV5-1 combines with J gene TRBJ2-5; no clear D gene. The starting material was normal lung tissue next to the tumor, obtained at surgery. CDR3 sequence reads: CASSSPFSFQETQYF. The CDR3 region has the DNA TGCGCCAGCAGCTCCCCTTTCAGCTTCCAAGAGACCCAGTACTTC.